These T cell receptor beta chains were read from a single sample in a study of blood T cell repertoires in COVID-19. Repertoires were generated with immunoSEQ multiplex PCR, while TCRdb's copy carries only in-frame clones and drops some. The table includes roughly 120,000 clones, over 65% detected once. The specimen was peripheral blood. These receptors were taken from a man between 65 and 85 years old with acute or convalescent COVID-19. Each CDR3 is given with its conserved first and last residue. A D gene is named only where the DNA matches it firmly. Not all rows give a size; the values are once, few, many and, for expanded clones, a class.

>15|TRBV11-2|.|TRBJ2-1|.
CASRSGLSLGSEQFF
TGTGCCAGCAGGTCGGGACTCTCGCTGGGGAGTGAGCAGTTCTTC
>16|TRBV28|.|TRBJ2-1|.
CASRLEGLSSYNEQFF
TGTGCCAGCCGGTTGGAGGGCTTAAGCTCCTACAATGAGCAGTTCTTC
>16|TRBV4-2|.|TRBJ2-2|TRBD1
CASSRQGQTNTGELFF
TGTGCCAGCAGCCGCCAGGGACAGACGAACACCGGGGAGCTGTTTTTT
>18|TRBV19|once|TRBJ1-5|TRBD1
CASSMVGGRGSGNQPQHF
TGTGCCAGTAGTATGGTGGGGGGCAGGGGGTCGGGCAATCAGCCCCAGCATTTT
>15|TRBV11-3|.|TRBJ1-1|TRBD1
CASSPDGTGRTEAFF
TGTGCCAGCAGCCCAGATGGGACAGGGCGGACTGAAGCTTTCTTT
>12|TRBV20-1|.|TRBJ2-7|.
CSASGAGDKQYF
TGCAGTGCTAGTGGCGCTGGGGACAAGCAGTACTTC
>14|TRBV2|.|TRBJ1-2|TRBD1
CASSGTGGNYGYTF
TGTGCCAGCAGTGGGACAGGGGGGAACTATGGCTACACCTTC
>13|TRBV6-5|.|TRBJ2-4|.
CASRGLAKNIQYF
TGTGCCAGCAGGGGGCTAGCCAAAAACATTCAGTACTTC
>15|TRBV9|few|TRBJ1-1|TRBD1
CASSVDATGGTEAFF
TGTGCCAGCAGCGTAGATGCGACAGGGGGCACTGAAGCTTTCTTT
>13|TRBV2|.|TRBJ1-5|.
CASRSNGNQPQHF
TGTGCCAGCAGATCCAACGGGAATCAGCCCCAGCATTTT
>15|TRBV6-5|.|TRBJ2-1|TRBD2
CASSPTSGGVNEQFF
TGTGCCAGCAGTCCCACTAGCGGGGGGGTTAATGAGCAGTTCTTC
>16|TRBV7-2|.|TRBJ2-7|TRBD1
CASSLFPRGRNYEQYF
TGTGCCAGCAGCTTATTCCCCAGGGGGCGCAACTACGAGCAGTACTTC
>14|TRBV7-9|.|TRBJ2-1|.
CASSPRGYYNEQFF
TGTGCCAGCAGCCCCAGAGGATACTACAATGAGCAGTTCTTC
>16|TRBV27|.|TRBJ2-7|TRBD2
CASSRTSGNLGYEQYF
TGTGCCAGCAGTCGGACTAGCGGGAATCTCGGATACGAGCAGTACTTC
>16|TRBV5-6|once|TRBJ1-1|TRBD1
CASILDRAGGSTEAFF
TGTGCCAGCATCCTGGATCGGGCAGGGGGGAGCACTGAAGCTTTCTTT
>15|TRBV3-1/TRBV3-2|.|TRBJ2-1|TRBD1
CASSRDRDVYNEQFF
TGTGCCAGCAGCCGCGACAGGGATGTCTACAATGAGCAGTTCTTC
>15|TRBV15|.|TRBJ1-2|TRBD1
CATSERQGALEGYTF
TGTGCCACCAGCGAGAGACAGGGGGCCTTAGAAGGCTACACCTTC
>19|TRBV21-1|.|TRBJ2-3|.
CARGATSGRAPTHRDTQYF
TGTGCCAGAGGGGCTACTAGCGGGAGGGCCCCAACCCACAGGGATACGCAGTATTTT
>16|TRBV5-8|.|TRBJ2-3|TRBD2
CASSQGLASSTDTQYF
TGTGCCAGCAGCCAGGGACTAGCGTCTAGCACAGATACGCAGTATTTT
>15|TRBV7-9|.|TRBJ2-5|.
CASSLGASKEETQYF
TGTGCCAGCAGCTTAGGGGCATCCAAAGAAGAGACCCAGTACTTC